These 19 T cell receptor beta chains originate from one sample sequenced in a study of T cell responses to AZD1222 COVID-19 vaccine. The repertoire was sequenced with immunoSEQ multiplex PCR; TCRdb's copy has only in-frame clones and lacks some. The top ten hold over 1.1% of the sample, which has 150,000 or so clones, around nine tenths seen once. Sequencing was performed on peripheral blood, taken on day 0 of AZD1222 vaccination. These receptors were collected from an adult in good health.

This clone has only one observation. The genes are TRBV2 and TRBJ1-6; D perhaps matches TRBD1 (6 bases). This CDR3 is built from 13 residues. V was cut by 6 bases and J by 7 bases, with 10 bases left in between. CDR1 SNHLY and CDR2 FYNNEI come from the germline V gene. The CDR3 DNA follows: TGTGCCAGCAGGCAGGGGTTAAATTCACCCCTCCACTTT. This translates into CASRQGLNSPLHF.

The chain combines TRBV5-1 with TRBJ1-4; tentative D call: TRBD1 (5 bases). CDR3 length: 14 amino acids. CDR1 and CDR2 (germline): SGHRS, YFSETQ. The germline V and J ends were trimmed by 3 bases and 6 bases, with 12 bases remaining between them. CDR3 loop: CASSYQGPHEKLFF. The CDR3 DNA sequence: TGCGCCAGCAGCTACCAGGGCCCCCATGAAAAACTGTTTTTT.

The V gene is TRBV27, the J gene TRBJ1-2; 7 bases are shared with TRBD1. This CDR3 region has 12 residues. The V segment lost 9 bases and the J segment 4 bases; nucleotides outside the gene matches: 5. Germline CDR1 and CDR2: MNHEY and SMNVEV (reference sequence). CDR3: CASWDSFYGYTF. CDR3 nucleotides: TGTGCCAGTTGGGACAGCTTCTATGGCTACACCTTC.

The chain recombines TRBV6-1 with TRBJ2-2, with 9 positions matching TRBD2. The CDR3 contains 18 residues. Losses at the gene ends were 2 bases for V and 2 bases for J; bases not matched to a gene: 9. Germline CDR1 reads MNHNS; CDR2 reads SASEGT. CDR3 nucleotide sequence: TGTGCCAGCAGTGAAACAGGCGGGAGGGAGCCAAACACCGGGGAGCTGTTTTTT. Encoded protein: CASSETGGREPNTGELFF.

This clone was detected a few times. The chain combines TRBV27 with TRBJ2-5, with 9 bases lining up with TRBD1. The V segment lost 3 bases and the J segment 3 bases; nucleotides outside the gene matches: 5. The CDR3 is 15 amino acids. In germline, CDR1 is MNHEY, CDR2 SMNVEV (reference sequence). CDR3 in amino acids: CASSFWGQGKETQYF. The CDR3 DNA is TGTGCCAGCAGTTTTTGGGGACAGGGAAAAGAGACCCAGTACTTC.

This clone was recorded only once. The rearrangement uses TRBV6-5 and TRBJ1-1; perhaps TRBD1 as D (5 bases). Trimming stripped 6 bases from V and 5 bases from J, with 16 bases between. CDR3 length: 14 amino acids. Germline V gene data show CDR1 as MNHEY and CDR2 as SVGAGI. This chain's CDR3 is CASSRLGTLTEAFF. The CDR3 DNA sequence: TGTGCCAGCAGCCGACTTGGGACGCTGACTGAAGCTTTCTTT.

With regard to this clone: The germline gene is not matched at one end of the junction; a read error may be the cause. The V gene is TRBV11-2, the J gene TRBJ1-1; 7 positions match TRBD1. This CDR3 spans 13 amino acids. Per the germline V gene, CDR1 is SGHAT and CDR2 is FQNNGV. As DNA, the CDR3 is TGTGCCAGCGGCTTACAGGGGACAACTGAAGCTTTCTTT. Protein sequence: CASGLQGTTEAFF.

The J gene is TRBJ2-7, the V gene TRBV19; tentatively, D is TRBD1 or TRBD2 (5 bases each). This CDR3 contains 15 residues. The germline V gene has CDR1 LNHDA and CDR2 SQIVND (reference sequence). Trimming shortened V by 0 bases and J by 6 bases, and 15 bases separated the two germline ends. CDR3 residues: CASSIEGDPGREQYF. The CDR3 region has the DNA TGTGCCAGTAGTATAGAAGGGGACCCCGGGCGCGAGCAGTACTTC.

This chain connects TRBV7-2 to TRBJ2-7, with TRBD2 matching over 15 bases. Germline CDR1 reads SGHTA; CDR2 reads FQGNSA. The CDR3 extends over 16 amino acids. The V segment lost 5 bases and the J segment 3 bases; nucleotides outside the gene matches: 5. The CDR3 coding sequence is TGTGCCAGCAGCCCCCGGACTAGCGGGGGGGTCTACGAGCAGTACTTC. Translated, it gives CASSPRTSGGVYEQYF.

This chain joins TRBV27 and TRBJ2-2, with 9 positions matching TRBD2. CDR1 MNHEY and CDR2 SMNVEV come from the germline V gene (reference sequence). There are 18 residues in the CDR3. V was clipped by 3 bases and J by 4 bases; unmatched bases: 12. The CDR3 region is CASSLFPIAGVLTGELFF. The CDR3 nucleotides are TGTGCCAGCAGTTTGTTCCCCATAGCGGGAGTACTCACCGGGGAGCTGTTTTTT.

The chain recombines TRBV5-1 with TRBJ1-4; D uncertain. V lost 0 bases and J lost 7, with 7 bases in between. Germline V CDR1 and CDR2: SGHRS, YFSETQ. This CDR3 contains 13 residues. The CDR3 DNA reads as TGCGCCAGCAGCTTGGCCCCTAGTGAAAAACTGTTTTTT. Protein sequence: CASSLAPSEKLFF.

There are a few counts of this clone. The chain is built from TRBV7-2 and TRBJ2-5, with 12 nucleotides matching TRBD2. This CDR3 is built from 15 residues. CDR1 is SGHTA, CDR2 FQGNSA, per germline. J gave up 5 bases and V 5 bases, and 6 bases lay outside the gene matches. CDR3 in amino acids: CASSRTSGGTETQYF. The DNA of the CDR3 is TGTGCCAGCAGCCGTACTAGCGGGGGGACGGAGACCCAGTACTTC. Combining the CDR3 with reference TRBV7-2 and TRBJ2-5 gives the whole variable domain GAGVSQSPSNKVTEKGKDVELRCDPISGHTALYWYRQSLGQGLEFLIYFQGNSAPDKSGLPSDRFSAERTGGSVSTLTIQRTQQEDSAVYLCASSRTSGGTETQYFGPGTRLLVL.

This chain links TRBV18 with TRBJ1-2; D gene unclear. Germline assignment: CDR1 KGHSH and CDR2 LQKENI. V dropped 3 bases and J dropped 5 bases, with 10 bases sitting between them. The CDR3 runs to 13 residues. The CDR3 reads CASSPGVVYGYTF. CDR3 bases: TGTGCCAGCTCACCTGGGGTAGTTTATGGCTACACCTTC.

This clone appeared once. J is TRBJ2-6 and V is TRBV5-1; possible D gene TRBD2, 6 bases. The CDR3 is 17 amino acids. Per germline, CDR1 SGHRS and CDR2 YFSETQ. The ends were cut back, 4 bases at V and 0 bases at J, with 14 bases in the middle. The CDR3 spells CASSAGGYSSGANVLTF. In nucleotides, the CDR3 is TGCGCCAGCAGCGCCGGGGGATACAGCTCTGGGGCCAACGTCCTGACTTTC.

V is TRBV19 and J is TRBJ1-2; D may be TRBD1 (6 bases). The germline V gene has CDR1 LNHDA and CDR2 SQIVND (reference sequence). The CDR3 is 11 amino acids. Deletions cut 5 bases from V and 10 bases from J, with 11 bases between. CDR3 DNA: TGTGCCAGTAGTCTGACAGGAAACTACACCTTC. Its protein is CASSLTGNYTF.

The chain uses TRBV12-3 or TRBV12-4 and TRBJ1-2; D perhaps matches TRBD1 (6 bases). The V end lost 6 bases, the J end lost 2 bases, and 10 bases lay between the germline ends. The CDR3 length is 13 residues. The CDR3 bases are TGTGCCAGCAGGCCGGACAGCAACTATGGCTACACCTTC. Encoded protein: CASRPDSNYGYTF.

The rearrangement uses TRBV7-9 and TRBJ2-1; weak D call: TRBD2 (6 bases). V lost 5 bases and J 8 bases, leaving 22 bases between the germline ends. Germline-derived CDR1 and CDR2 are SEHNR and FQNEAQ (reference sequence). The CDR3 length is 16 residues. The CDR3: CASSPPKTGEFYEQFF. The CDR3 DNA reads as TGTGCCAGCAGCCCCCCTAAGACGGGAGAGTTCTATGAGCAGTTCTTC.

This rearrangement joins TRBV19 to TRBJ2-6, with D possibly matching TRBD2 (5 bases). CDR1 and CDR2 (germline): LNHDA, SQIVND (reference sequence). The length of the CDR3 is 17 residues. V was shortened by 5 bases and J by 0 bases, with 14 bases between the two germline ends. The CDR3 spells CASSADTEVSGANVLTF. The CDR3 nucleotides are TGTGCCAGTAGTGCCGACACGGAGGTCTCTGGGGCCAACGTCCTGACTTTC. Based on the CDR3 plus reference TRBV19 and TRBJ2-6, the full variable domain is DGGITQSPKYLFRKEGQNVTLSCEQNLNHDAMYWYRQDPGQGLRLIYYSQIVNDFQKGDIAEGYSVSREKKESFPLTVTSAQKNPTAFYLCASSADTEVSGANVLTFGAGSRLTVL.

The V gene is TRBV24-1, the J gene TRBJ2-2; 8 bases are a match to TRBD2. The CDR3 is 16 amino acids. Unmatched junction bases numbered 5, after V lost 3 bases and J lost 3 bases. CDR1 KGHDR and CDR2 SFDVKD come from the germline V gene. The CDR3 here is CATSDPRLAHTGELFF. DNA of the CDR3: TGTGCCACCAGTGATCCTCGACTAGCGCACACCGGGGAGCTGTTTTTT.